The clone carrying this T cell receptor (beta chain) was seen just once. These data come from a study of shared T cell receptors in the human thymus. Clones were sequenced by immunoSEQ multiplex PCR, and TCRdb holds only the in-frame ones, with some missing. The sample records hundreds of thousands of clones, 80% to 90% being singletons. The CDR3 extends over 13 amino acids. CDR1 is MNHEY and CDR2 is SMNVEV in the germline V gene (reference sequence). The data also belong to a second study, concerning human thymus T cells. Turning to that study: The donors were infants in Finland with congenital heart defects, otherwise immunologically healthy. Resections that were taken during corrective heart surgery supplied the thymus tissue. V and J genes seemed to be used with bias in thymic and blood repertoires.

This receptor was identified in a girl less than two years old with a congenital heart defect. What was sequenced was thymocytes. The chain is built from TRBV27 and TRBJ2-5, with D perhaps matching TRBD1 (6 bases). The J call may be in error: the DNA end matches TRBJ2-7 better. CDR3 loop: CASSVQGQYEQYF. The CDR3 DNA is TGTGCCAGCAGTGTACAGGGCCAGTACGAGCAGTACTTC.